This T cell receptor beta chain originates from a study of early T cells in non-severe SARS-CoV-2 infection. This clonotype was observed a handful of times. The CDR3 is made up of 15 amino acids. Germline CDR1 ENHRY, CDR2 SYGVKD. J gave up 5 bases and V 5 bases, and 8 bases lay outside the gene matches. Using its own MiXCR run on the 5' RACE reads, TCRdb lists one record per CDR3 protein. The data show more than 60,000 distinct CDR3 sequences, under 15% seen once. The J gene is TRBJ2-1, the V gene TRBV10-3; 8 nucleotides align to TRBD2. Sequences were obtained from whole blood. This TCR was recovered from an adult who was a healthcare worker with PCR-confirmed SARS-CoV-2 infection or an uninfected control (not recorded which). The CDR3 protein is CAISPSGRFNNEQFF. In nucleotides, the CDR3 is TGTGCCATCAGTCCCAGCGGGAGATTCAACAATGAGCAGTTCTTC.